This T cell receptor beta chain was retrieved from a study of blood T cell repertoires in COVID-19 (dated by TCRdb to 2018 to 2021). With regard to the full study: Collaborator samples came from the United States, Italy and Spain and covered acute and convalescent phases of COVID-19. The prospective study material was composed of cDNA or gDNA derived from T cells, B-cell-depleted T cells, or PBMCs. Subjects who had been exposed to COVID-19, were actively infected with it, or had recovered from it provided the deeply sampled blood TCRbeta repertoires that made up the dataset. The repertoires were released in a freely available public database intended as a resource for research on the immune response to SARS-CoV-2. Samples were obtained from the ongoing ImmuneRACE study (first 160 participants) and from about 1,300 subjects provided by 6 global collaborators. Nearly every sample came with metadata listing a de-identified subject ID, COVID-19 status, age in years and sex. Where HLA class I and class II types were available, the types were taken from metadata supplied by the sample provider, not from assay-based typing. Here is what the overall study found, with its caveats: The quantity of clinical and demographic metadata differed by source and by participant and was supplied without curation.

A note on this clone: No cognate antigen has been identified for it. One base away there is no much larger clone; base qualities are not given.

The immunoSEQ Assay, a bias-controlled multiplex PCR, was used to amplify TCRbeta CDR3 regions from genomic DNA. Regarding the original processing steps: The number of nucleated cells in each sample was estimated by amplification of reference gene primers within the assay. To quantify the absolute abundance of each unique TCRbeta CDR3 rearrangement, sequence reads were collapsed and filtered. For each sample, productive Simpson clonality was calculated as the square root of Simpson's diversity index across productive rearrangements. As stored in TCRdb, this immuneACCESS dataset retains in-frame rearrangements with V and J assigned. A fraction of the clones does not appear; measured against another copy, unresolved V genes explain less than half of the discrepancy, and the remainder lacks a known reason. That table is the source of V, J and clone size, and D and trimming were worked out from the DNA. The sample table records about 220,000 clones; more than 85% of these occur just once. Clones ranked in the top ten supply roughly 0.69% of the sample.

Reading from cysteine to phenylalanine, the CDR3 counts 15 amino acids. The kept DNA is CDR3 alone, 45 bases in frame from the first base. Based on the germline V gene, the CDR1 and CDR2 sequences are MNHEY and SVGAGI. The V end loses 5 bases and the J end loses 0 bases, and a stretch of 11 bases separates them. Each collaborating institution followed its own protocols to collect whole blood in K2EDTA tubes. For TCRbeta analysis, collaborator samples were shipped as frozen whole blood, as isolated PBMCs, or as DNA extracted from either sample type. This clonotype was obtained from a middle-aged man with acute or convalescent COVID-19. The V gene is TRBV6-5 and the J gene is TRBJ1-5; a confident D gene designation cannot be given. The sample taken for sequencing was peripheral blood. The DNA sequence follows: TGTGCCAGCAGTCGCCTCGGTTTTAGCAATCAGCCCCAGCATTTT. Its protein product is CASSRLGFSNQPQHF.